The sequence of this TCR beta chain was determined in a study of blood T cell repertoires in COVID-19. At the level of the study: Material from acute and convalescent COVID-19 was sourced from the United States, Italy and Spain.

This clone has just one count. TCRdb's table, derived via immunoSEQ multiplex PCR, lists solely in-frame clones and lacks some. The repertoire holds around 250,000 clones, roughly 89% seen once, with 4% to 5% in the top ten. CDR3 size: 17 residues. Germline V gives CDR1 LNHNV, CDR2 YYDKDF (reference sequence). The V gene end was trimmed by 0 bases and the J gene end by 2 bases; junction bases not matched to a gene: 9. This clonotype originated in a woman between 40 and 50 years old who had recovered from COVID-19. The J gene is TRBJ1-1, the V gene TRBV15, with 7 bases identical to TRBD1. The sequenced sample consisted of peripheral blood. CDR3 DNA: TGTGCCACCAGCAGAGATCCCCGACAGGGAGGTAACACTGAAGCTTTCTTT. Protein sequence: CATSRDPRQGGNTEAFF.